The clone carrying this T cell receptor beta chain has a handful of counts. From 5'RACE with constant-segment primers came TCR alpha and TCR beta cDNA libraries that carried sample barcodes and UMIs. One entry per CDR3 protein, called by TCRdb with MiXCR from the 5' RACE reads. Here the sample spans about 270,000 distinct CDR3 sequences, roughly 18% being singletons. This entry belongs to a study of T-cell memory formation after mild COVID-19. J gave up 5 bases and V 5 bases, and 9 bases lay outside the gene matches. This CDR3 region has 15 residues. CDR1 and CDR2 (germline): SGHVS, FNYEAQ. Specimen: PBMCs or a T cell subset sorted from them (not recorded which). The chain is built from TRBV7-6 and TRBJ2-1, with 7 bases that match TRBD1. The source is a man aged 18 to 29 who had mild COVID-19 (a few samples of this study predate the infection). Cell type and time point are not known. This CDR3 reads CASSMGQSQNNEQFF. The CDR3 DNA follows: TGTGCCAGCAGCATGGGACAGAGTCAGAACAATGAGCAGTTCTTC.